Below are 17 T cell receptor beta chains sequenced from a single sample in a study of cytomegalovirus exposure and HLA in healthy donors (dated by TCRdb to the late 2010s). Libraries were prepared through the immunoSEQ multiplex PCR assay. A mixture of 60 forward primers for TCR Vbeta segments and 13 reverse primers for TCR Jbeta segments was used in the multiplex PCR. This is the immuneACCESS table as TCRdb keeps it, with only in-frame sequences that have V and J called. A part of the clones is gone; compared with another copy, unresolved V genes explain less than half, and the rest is unexplained. In this sample the table shows 280,000 or so clones, about 90% of which occur a single time. About 2% of the sample is held by the ten biggest clonotypes. Sequenced input: PBMCs. Receptors originate from a woman younger than 30 in good health and CMV-seronegative.

A single count supports this clone. The chain has TRBV28 and TRBJ2-6, with D hard to call. Germline V CDR1 and CDR2: MDHEN, SYDVKM. The CDR3 has 12 amino acids. Trimming shortened V by 4 bases and J by 6 bases, and 4 bases separated the two germline ends. The DNA for the CDR3 is TGTGCCAGCAGTTCGTCGGCCAACGTCCTGACTTTC. This translates into CASSSSANVLTF. The entire variable domain, with the rest obtained from reference TRBV28 and TRBJ2-6, is as follows: DVKVTQSSRYLVKRTGEKVFLECVQDMDHENMFWYRQDPGLGLRLIYFSYDVKMKEKGDIPEGYSVSREKKERFSLILESASTNQTSMYLCASSSSANVLTFGAGSRLTVL.

The chain joins TRBV10-1 to TRBJ2-1; D possibly corresponds to TRBD2 (6 bases). This CDR3 is built from 16 residues. V was shortened by 0 bases and J by 4 bases, with 13 bases between the two germline ends. Per germline, CDR1 WNHNN and CDR2 SYGVQD (reference sequence). CDR3 loop: CASSESRAGTYNEQFF. Written as DNA, the CDR3 is TGCGCCAGCAGTGAGTCTCGCGCGGGGACGTACAATGAGCAGTTCTTC.

The chain joins TRBV7-2 to TRBJ2-7; D may be TRBD1 (5 bases). The germline V gene encodes CDR1 SGHTA and CDR2 FQGNSA. V was pared by 1 base and J by 7 bases, with 8 bases between. The CDR3 sequence is 12 residues long. The CDR3 coding sequence is TGTGCCAGCAGCTTAGAGGGGTTGGAGCAGTACTTC. Translation: CASSLEGLEQYF.

The rearrangement joins TRBV5-6 to TRBJ1-5, with a possible D match to TRBD1 (6 bases). Germline loops: CDR1 SGHDT, CDR2 YYEEEE. V lost 0 bases, J lost 3 bases, and 16 bases lay in between. The CDR3 has 17 residues. The CDR3 DNA is TGTGCCAGCAGCTTGGGGGCCAACAGGGTGGCCAATCAGCCCCAGCATTTT. It translates to CASSLGANRVANQPQHF.

The chain uses TRBV5-1 and TRBJ1-2; D is perhaps TRBD1 (6 bases). CDR3 length equals 15 residues. CDR1 is SGHRS and CDR2 is YFSETQ in the germline V gene. Trimming pared 4 bases from V and 6 bases from J, leaving 19 bases between. The DNA of the CDR3 is TGCGCCAGCAGCCGGGCGGGGGGGCGTGAACATGGCTACACCTTC. It codes for CASSRAGGREHGYTF.

This chain uses TRBV6-5 with TRBJ2-7; the match to TRBD1 covers 10 bases. CDR3 length: 15 residues. Germline V gene lookup returns CDR1 MNHEY and CDR2 SVGAGI. The trim removed 6 bases at V and 3 bases at J, leaving 8 bases unmatched. The CDR3 sequence: CASRSTDRGHYEQYF. CDR3 DNA: TGTGCCAGCAGATCCACTGACAGGGGGCACTACGAGCAGTACTTC.

This chain uses TRBV7-9 with TRBJ2-7, with 10 bases lining up with TRBD1. The CDR3 length is 16 residues. Germline CDR1 and CDR2: SEHNR and FQNEAQ (reference sequence). V shed 2 bases, J shed 2 bases, and the junction held 6 bases outside the gene matches. The DNA of the CDR3 is TGTGCCAGCAGCTTATGGACAGGGGGGAAAACCTACGAGCAGTACTTC. This codes for CASSLWTGGKTYEQYF.

The chain has TRBV21-1 and TRBJ2-3; no DNA check was done on the table's D call, TRBD2. TRBV21-1 constitutes a pseudogene. This CDR3 is built from 18 residues. CDR3 coding DNA: TGTGCCAGCAGCAAAGCTTGTGAGGGACTACCTAGCACAGATACGCAGTATTTT. It codes for CASSKACEGLPSTDTQYF.

This CDR3 is CASSDLGLSRNEQFF. CDR3 nucleotide sequence: TGTGCCAGCAGTGACCTCGGACTGAGCCGCAATGAGCAGTTCTTC. This chain uses TRBV2 with TRBJ2-1; D is possibly TRBD2 (5 bases). Germline CDR1 is SNHLY and CDR2 is FYNNEI. This CDR3 contains 15 residues. V dropped 3 bases and J dropped 6 bases, with 15 bases sitting between them.

The chain carries TRBV6-4 and TRBJ2-1; maybe TRBD2 (6 bases). Trimming shortened V by 2 bases and J by 3 bases, and 8 bases separated the two germline ends. Germline V lookup: CDR1 MRHNA, CDR2 SNTAGT. The CDR3 is 14 residues long. CDR3: CASSDGAGYNEQFF. The CDR3 bases are TGTGCCAGCAGTGACGGAGCGGGCTACAATGAGCAGTTCTTC.

With respect to this clone: Other DNA variants within this sample encode the same CDR3. The CDR3 DNA reads as TGTGCCACCAGCAGCGCTGAGGGGGCTCGTAATAATTCACCCCTCCACTTT. Amino acid sequence: CATSSAEGARNNSPLHF. This chain joins TRBV15 and TRBJ1-6, with 7 bases lining up with TRBD1. CDR1 is LNHNV and CDR2 is YYDKDF in the germline V gene (reference sequence). The J segment lost 5 bases and the V segment lost 3 bases, leaving 10 bases of the junction unmatched. This CDR3 spans 17 amino acids.

The chain carries TRBV6-4 and TRBJ2-1; D possibly corresponds to TRBD2 (7 bases). Germline loops: CDR1 MRHNA, CDR2 SNTAGT. The CDR3 extends over 15 amino acids. The germline V and J ends were trimmed by 4 bases and 5 bases, with 15 bases remaining between them. This chain's CDR3 is CASSGGAGAHNEQFF. DNA of the CDR3: TGTGCCAGCAGTGGCGGGGCGGGGGCCCACAATGAGCAGTTCTTC.

This CDR3 is CASSSQGYQPQHF. The CDR3, as DNA: TGTGCCAGCAGTTCGCAGGGATATCAGCCCCAGCATTTT. The rearrangement links TRBV6-5 to TRBJ1-5; maybe TRBD1 (5 bases). Trimming cost V 4 bases and J 5 bases, with 9 bases left between them. Per germline, CDR1 MNHEY and CDR2 SVGAGI. The CDR3 length is 13 residues.

The rearrangement uses TRBV10-2 and TRBJ2-3, with D uncertain. Germline CDR1 WSHSY, CDR2 SAAADI. CDR3 length equals 15 residues. Trimming took 6 bases from V and 1 from J, leaving 14 bases between them. Here the CDR3 reads CASRTGRLRTDTQYF. CDR3 in DNA: TGCGCCAGCAGGACTGGCCGCCTCCGCACAGATACGCAGTATTTT.

This clone was found once. The rearrangement uses TRBV18 and TRBJ2-3; TRBD2 aligns across 8 bases. The CDR3 length is 15 residues. Germline V gene sequence: CDR1 KGHSH, CDR2 LQKENI. The trim removed 0 bases at V and 3 bases at J, leaving 2 bases unmatched. The CDR3 reads CASSPPAGGTDTQYF. In DNA, the CDR3 is TGTGCCAGCTCACCACCGGCGGGGGGAACAGATACGCAGTATTTT. Using reference TRBV18 and TRBJ2-3 for the parts outside the CDR3, the full variable domain is NAGVMQNPRHLVRRRGQEARLRCSPMKGHSHVYWYRQLPEEGLKFMVYLQKENIIDESGMPKERFSAEFPKEGPSILRIQQVVRGDSAAYFCASSPPAGGTDTQYFGPGTRLTVL.

The chain has TRBV2 and TRBJ1-5; 8 bases match TRBD1. The CDR3 is 17 residues long. Unmatched junction bases numbered 10, after V lost 0 bases and J lost 6 bases. CDR1 is SNHLY and CDR2 is FYNNEI in the germline V gene. CDR3 sequence reads: CASSEAGGQGARQPQHF. DNA of the CDR3: TGTGCCAGCAGTGAAGCTGGAGGACAGGGCGCTCGTCAGCCCCAGCATTTT.

This sequence joins TRBV18 and TRBJ1-5; D is undetermined. The germline CDR1 and CDR2 sequences are KGHSH and LQKENI. The CDR3 loop spans 13 amino acids. The V end was cut by 4 bases, the J end by 5 bases, with 9 bases between. This CDR3 reads CASSRRRDQPQHF. CDR3 DNA sequence: TGTGCCAGCTCACGGCGGAGGGATCAGCCCCAGCATTTT.